What follows are 15 T cell receptor beta chains derived from one specimen sequenced in a study of blood T cell repertoires in COVID-19. Repertoires were generated with immunoSEQ multiplex PCR, while TCRdb's copy carries only in-frame clones and drops some. The sample holds about 29,000 clones, under 80% seen once. Sequenced: peripheral blood. Receptors originate from a woman between 70 and 85 years old with active or convalescent COVID-19.

The chain links TRBV5-4 to TRBJ2-5; 11 nucleotides agree with TRBD2. Germline trimming cut 4 bases from V and 5 bases from J; bases unmatched to any gene: 10. CDR1 and CDR2 from the germline V gene are SGHNT and YYREEE (reference sequence). This CDR3 is 16 amino acids long. The CDR3, as DNA: TGTGCCAGCAGCCGCGCCGGGACTAGCGGCTCTGAGACCCAGTACTTC. Protein sequence: CASSRAGTSGSETQYF.

The chain has TRBV28 and TRBJ2-2; D not certain. This CDR3 region has 12 residues. Trimming removed 2 bases from V and 5 bases from J, with 3 bases in between. The germline V gene has CDR1 MDHEN and CDR2 SYDVKM. The CDR3 nucleotides are TGTGCCAGCAGTTTACTAACCGGGGAGCTGTTTTTT. Protein product: CASSLLTGELFF.

In its sample, this clone was seen once. The rearrangement joins TRBV18 to TRBJ2-2, with D maybe TRBD2 (5 bases). There are 16 residues in the CDR3. CDR1 KGHSH and CDR2 LQKENI come from the germline V gene. Trimming removed 3 bases from V and 0 bases from J, with 11 bases in between. CDR3 DNA: TGTGCCAGCTCACCTCTTGCGGGCCCGAACACCGGGGAGCTGTTTTTT. Translated, it gives CASSPLAGPNTGELFF.

The chain joins TRBV6-2 or TRBV6-3 to TRBJ2-5, with unresolved D. The CDR3 has 11 amino acids. V was trimmed by 6 bases and J by 8 bases, leaving 10 bases between them. Germline CDR1 reads MNHEY; CDR2 reads SVGEGT. The CDR3 sequence is CASSLAVTQYF. DNA for the CDR3: TGTGCCAGCAGCCTCGCAGTTACCCAGTACTTC.

This clone was counted between two and nine times. This chain uses TRBV27 with TRBJ1-6; tentative D call: TRBD1 (6 bases). This CDR3 is 16 amino acids long. CDR1 and CDR2 from the germline V gene are MNHEY and SMNVEV (reference sequence). V was pared by 4 bases and J by 10 bases, with 20 bases between. The CDR3 here is CASSSLATGYESPLHF. The CDR3 coding sequence is TGTGCCAGCAGTTCACTTGCAACAGGGTACGAGTCACCCCTCCACTTT.

This chain connects TRBV7-8 to TRBJ2-7, with 7 bases fitting TRBD2. CDR3 length equals 13 residues. Unmatched junction bases numbered 4, after V lost 6 bases and J lost 2 bases. Germline V gene sequence: CDR1 SGHVS, CDR2 FQNEAQ. CDR3: CASRLADPYEQYF. The DNA of the CDR3 is TGTGCCAGCAGGCTAGCGGACCCCTACGAGCAGTACTTC.

The chain joins TRBV5-5 to TRBJ1-2; 11 nucleotides match TRBD1. The CDR3 covers 15 residues. After removal of 4 bases from V and 5 bases from J, the junction contained 7 bases not matched to a gene. Germline values: CDR1 SGHKS, CDR2 YYEKEE (reference sequence). In nucleotides, the CDR3 is TGTGCCAGCAGCCAGGGACAGGGGGATCTGTATGGCTACACCTTC. Protein: CASSQGQGDLYGYTF. Drawing the rest from reference TRBV5-5 and TRBJ1-2, the complete variable domain is DAGVTQSPTHLIKTRGQQVTLRCSPISGHKSVSWYQQVLGQGPQFIFQYYEKEERGRGNFPDRFSARQFPNYSSELNVNALLLGDSALYLCASSQGQGDLYGYTFGSGTRLTVV.

The J gene is TRBJ2-1, the V gene TRBV7-2; 12 nucleotides line up with TRBD2. There are 18 residues in the CDR3. CDR1 and CDR2 from the germline V gene are SGHTA and FQGNSA. V gave up 2 bases and J gave up 2 bases; unmatched junction bases: 7. The CDR3 sequence is CASSLYPSGRATYNEQFF. CDR3 in DNA: TGTGCCAGCAGCTTATACCCTAGCGGGAGGGCCACCTACAATGAGCAGTTCTTC.

This clone was recorded once. The chain links TRBV6-5 to TRBJ2-7, with D tentatively TRBD2 (6 bases). The CDR3 sequence is 13 residues long. Per germline, CDR1 MNHEY and CDR2 SVGAGI. Trimming took off 10 bases at V and 1 base at J, with 14 bases between the two ends. The CDR3 DNA follows: TGTGCCACAAAGGGACTCCCATCCTACGAGCAGTACTTC. As protein: CATKGLPSYEQYF.

The count of this clone is one. The chain carries TRBV5-1 and TRBJ2-1; 7 positions match TRBD1. CDR1 and CDR2 from the germline V gene are SGHRS and YFSETQ. The CDR3 covers 17 residues. The trim removed 0 bases at V and 0 bases at J, leaving 6 bases unmatched. This CDR3 reads CASSLAGQASSYNEQFF. In nucleotides, the CDR3 is TGCGCCAGCAGCTTGGCCGGACAGGCCAGCTCCTACAATGAGCAGTTCTTC.

V and J are TRBV3-1 (or the pseudogene TRBV3-2) and TRBJ1-2, with 7 bases fitting TRBD1. Per germline, CDR1 LGHDT and CDR2 YNNKEL (reference sequence). This CDR3 is built from 17 residues. The V gene end was trimmed by 0 bases and the J gene end by 8 bases; junction bases not matched to a gene: 15. DNA of the CDR3: TGTGCCAGCAGCCAAGATATTCGAGGGGTGAGAGGGGGCGGCTACACCTTC. Its protein is CASSQDIRGVRGGGYTF.

This chain connects TRBV7-8 to TRBJ1-5, with D possibly being TRBD1 (6 bases). Germline V CDR1 and CDR2: SGHVS, FQNEAQ. This CDR3 is 17 amino acids long. The germline V and J ends were trimmed by 4 bases and 0 bases, with 16 bases remaining between them. The CDR3 DNA is TGTGCCAGCAGCTCCGGAAGAGGGGGATATAGCAATCAGCCCCAGCATTTT. Amino acids: CASSSGRGGYSNQPQHF.

This clone was recorded a few times. The chain recombines TRBV27 with TRBJ2-7; weak D call: TRBD2 (6 bases). The CDR3 runs 14 residues. V lost 3 bases and J lost 2, with 11 bases in between. The germline gives CDR1 MNHEY, CDR2 SMNVEV (reference sequence). DNA for the CDR3: TGTGCCAGCAGTTTGGTTAGCGGAACCTACGAGCAGTACTTC. This codes for CASSLVSGTYEQYF.

The chain recombines TRBV27 with TRBJ1-5; 9 nucleotides align to TRBD1. Germline V lookup: CDR1 MNHEY, CDR2 SMNVEV (reference sequence). The CDR3 spans 14 residues. V was pared by 4 bases and J by 8 bases, with 6 bases of the junction left unmatched. CDR3 nucleotide sequence: TGTGCCAGCAGTTCTCCGGGACAGGGAAAGCCCCAGCATTTT. This gives the protein CASSSPGQGKPQHF.

This chain joins TRBV9 and TRBJ1-5; 8 bases fit TRBD1. The germline gives CDR1 SGDLS, CDR2 YYNGEE. Trimming removed 4 bases from V and 6 bases from J; junction bases left unmatched: 6. CDR3 size: 14 residues. DNA of the CDR3: TGTGCCAGCAGCATTTCAGGGGGCGCTCAGCCCCAGCATTTT. Its translation is CASSISGGAQPQHF.